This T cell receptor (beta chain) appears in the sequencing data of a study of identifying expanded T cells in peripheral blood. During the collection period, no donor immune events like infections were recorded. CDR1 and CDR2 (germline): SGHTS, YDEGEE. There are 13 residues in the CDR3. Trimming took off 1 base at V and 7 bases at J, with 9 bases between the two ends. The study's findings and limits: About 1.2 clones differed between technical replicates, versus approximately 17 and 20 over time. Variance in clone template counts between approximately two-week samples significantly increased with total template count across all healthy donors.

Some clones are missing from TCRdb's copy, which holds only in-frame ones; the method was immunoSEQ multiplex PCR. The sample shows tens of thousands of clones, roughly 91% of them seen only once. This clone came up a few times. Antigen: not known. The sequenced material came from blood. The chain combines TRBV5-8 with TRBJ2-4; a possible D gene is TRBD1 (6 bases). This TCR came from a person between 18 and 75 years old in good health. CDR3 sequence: CASSLQGRNIQYF. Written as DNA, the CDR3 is TGTGCCAGCAGCTTGCAGGGGCGGAACATTCAGTACTTC.